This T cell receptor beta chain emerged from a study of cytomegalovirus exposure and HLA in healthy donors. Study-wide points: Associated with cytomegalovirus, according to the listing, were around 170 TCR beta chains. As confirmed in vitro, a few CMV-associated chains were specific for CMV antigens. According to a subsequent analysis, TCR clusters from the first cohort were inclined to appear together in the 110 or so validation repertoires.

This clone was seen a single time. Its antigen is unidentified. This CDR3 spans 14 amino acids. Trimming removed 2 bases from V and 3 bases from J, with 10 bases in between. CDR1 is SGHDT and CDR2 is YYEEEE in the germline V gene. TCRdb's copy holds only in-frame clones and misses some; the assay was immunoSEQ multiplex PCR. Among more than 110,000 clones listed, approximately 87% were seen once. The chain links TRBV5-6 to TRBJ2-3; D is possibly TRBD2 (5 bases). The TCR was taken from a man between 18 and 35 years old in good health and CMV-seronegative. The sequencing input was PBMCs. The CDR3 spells CASSFGLETDTQYF. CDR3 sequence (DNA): TGTGCCAGCAGCTTCGGACTGGAAACAGATACGCAGTATTTT.